This TCR beta chain was observed in a study of T cells after yellow fever vaccination. Looking at the study overall: Researchers used SMART-Seq v4 Ultra Low Input to prepare fractions that had low cell numbers.

TCRdb re-analysed the 5' RACE reads in MiXCR, keeping a single row per CDR3 protein. The repertoire consists of some 300,000 distinct CDR3 sequences, with around 8.6% occurring once and the leading ten covering around 3.5%. This clonotype was recorded many times. Its antigen remains unknown. General observations from the study: Post-booster samples contained most primary-vaccination clones (around 95% CD4, approximately 88% CD8). There was a small share of clonotypes that showed up in both the CD4 and CD8 compartments. Peak timing came faster in the weaker secondary response, day 5 versus 15.

The CDR3 contains 11 residues. Per the germline V gene, CDR1 is SEHNR and CDR2 is FQNEAQ (reference sequence). V was clipped by 3 bases and J by 5 bases, with 4 bases between them. This TCR was sampled from a man younger than 35 who received the YFV17D yellow fever vaccine. The chain combines TRBV7-9 with TRBJ1-1; D call uncertain. Here the sequenced sample was CD4+ T cells sorted from PBMCs, taken 5 days after the yellow fever booster vaccination. This CDR3 reads CASSLETEAFF. The CDR3 bases are TGTGCCAGCAGCTTGGAGACTGAAGCTTTCTTT.